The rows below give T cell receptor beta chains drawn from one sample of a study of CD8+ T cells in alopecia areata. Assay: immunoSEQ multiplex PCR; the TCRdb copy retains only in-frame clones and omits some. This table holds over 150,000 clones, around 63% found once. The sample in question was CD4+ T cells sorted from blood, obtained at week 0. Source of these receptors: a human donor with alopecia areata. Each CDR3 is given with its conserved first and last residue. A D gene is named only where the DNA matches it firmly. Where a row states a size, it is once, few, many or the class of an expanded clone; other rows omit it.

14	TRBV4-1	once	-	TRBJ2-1	TGCGCCAGCAGCCCCGAAGCCTATTTCAATGAGCAGTTCTTC	CASSPEAYFNEQFF
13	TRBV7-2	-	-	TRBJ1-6	TGTGCCAGCAGCTTAGTGACTAAGGCACCCCTCCACTTT	CASSLVTKAPLHF
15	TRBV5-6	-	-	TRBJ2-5	TGTGCCAGCAGCTTGTTCCGGGGAAACCAAGAGACCCAGTACTTC	CASSLFRGNQETQYF
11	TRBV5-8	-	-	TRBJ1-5	TGTGCCAGCAGCTACGTCGGGCCCCAGCATTTT	CASSYVGPQHF
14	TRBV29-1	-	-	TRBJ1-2	TGCAGCGTTGAACCTCGTGTAGGGGGAGGTGGCTACACCTTC	CSVEPRVGGGGYTF
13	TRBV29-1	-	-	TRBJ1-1	TGCAGCGTTGACTTATCTCTCGGCACTGAAGCTTTCTTT	CSVDLSLGTEAFF
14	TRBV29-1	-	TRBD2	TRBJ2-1	TGCAGCGTTGAACTAGCGGGGGGTTACAATGAGCAGTTCTTC	CSVELAGGYNEQFF
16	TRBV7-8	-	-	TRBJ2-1	TGTGCCAGCAGGGGGTCCGGGACCCTTGTCGGGAATGAGCAGTTCTTC	CASRGSGTLVGNEQFF
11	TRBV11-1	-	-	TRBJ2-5	TGTGCCAGCAGCTTTGGCGAGACCCAGTACTTC	CASSFGETQYF
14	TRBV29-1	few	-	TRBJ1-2	TGCAGCGTTGAAGAAGGGGCAGACCTTCGGGGCTACACCTTC	CSVEEGADLRGYTF
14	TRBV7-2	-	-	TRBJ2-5	TGTGCCAGCAGCTTAGGGTCAAGGGTTGGGACCCAGTACTTC	CASSLGSRVGTQYF
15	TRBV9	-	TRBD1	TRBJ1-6	TGTGCCAGCAGCGCCTCCGGGACAGCGGCCGGACCCCTCCACTTT	CASSASGTAAGPLHF
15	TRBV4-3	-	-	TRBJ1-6	TGCGCCAGCAGCCAGACTGGGGGCCATAATTCACCCCTCCACTTT	CASSQTGGHNSPLHF
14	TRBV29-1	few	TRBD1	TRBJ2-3	TGCAGCGAACGGGACAGGGACCCCACAGATACGCAGTATTTT	CSERDRDPTDTQYF
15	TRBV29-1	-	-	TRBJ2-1	TGCAGCGTTCTCGGGGGAGCCGCCTCCTACAATGAGCAGTTCTTC	CSVLGGAASYNEQFF
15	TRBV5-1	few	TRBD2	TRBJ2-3	TGCGCCAGCAGCCGTGACCTAGCGGGGGGCGATACGCAGTATTTT	CASSRDLAGGDTQYF
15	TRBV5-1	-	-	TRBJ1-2	TGCGCCAGCAGCTTGGCGGGGGGACCAGGATATGGCTACACCTTC	CASSLAGGPGYGYTF
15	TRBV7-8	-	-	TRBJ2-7	TGTGCCAGCAGCTTAGGTCCAGGTCAATCCTACGAGCAGTACTTC	CASSLGPGQSYEQYF
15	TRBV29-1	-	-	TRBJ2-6	TGCAGCGCCCGAGGAGTTCCCTCTGGGGCCAACGTCCTGACTTTC	CSARGVPSGANVLTF
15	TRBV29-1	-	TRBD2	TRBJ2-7	TGCAGCGTTGCCAGTGGTGGGCGGGGGACCTACGAGCAGTACTTC	CSVASGGRGTYEQYF
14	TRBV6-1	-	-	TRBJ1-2	TGTGCCAGCAGTGAGGCCCGTCAGTCATATGGCTACACCTTC	CASSEARQSYGYTF
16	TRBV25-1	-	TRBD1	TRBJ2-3	TGTGCCAGCAGTGGCTCAGGGGGCCAAGGTACAGATACGCAGTATTTT	CASSGSGGQGTDTQYF
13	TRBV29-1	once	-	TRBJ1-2	TGCAGCGTTGTATTCTCAGGGACCTATGGCTACACCTTC	CSVVFSGTYGYTF
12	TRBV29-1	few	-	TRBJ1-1	TGCAGCACAAAACAGATGAACACTGAAGCTTTCTTT	CSTKQMNTEAFF
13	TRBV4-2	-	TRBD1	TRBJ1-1	TGTGCCAGCAGCCGGACAGGGAACGAAGAAGCTTTCTTT	CASSRTGNEEAFF
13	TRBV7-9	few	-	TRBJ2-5	TGTGCCAGCAGCCTGGTGAAGGGAAAGACCCAGTACTTC	CASSLVKGKTQYF
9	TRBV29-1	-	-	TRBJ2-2	TGCAGGGACAGCGGGGAGCTGTTTTTT	CRDSGELFF
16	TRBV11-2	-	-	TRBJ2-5	TGTGCCAGCAGCTTAGATTCAGGTAGCCCAGGAGAGACCCAGTACTTC	CASSLDSGSPGETQYF
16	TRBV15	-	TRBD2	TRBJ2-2	TGTGCCACCAGTTATAGCGGGGGGGCTCACACCGGGGAGCTGTTTTTT	CATSYSGGAHTGELFF
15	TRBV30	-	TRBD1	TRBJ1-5	TGTGCCTGGAGTGTACACAGGGGTAGAGGTCAGCCCCAGCATTTT	CAWSVHRGRGQPQHF
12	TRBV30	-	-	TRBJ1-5	TGTGCCTGGAGCAGGTCAGGTCAGCCCCAGCATTTT	CAWSRSGQPQHF
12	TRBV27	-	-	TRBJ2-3	TGTGCCACCCATCAGGGGACAGATACGCAGTATTTT	CATHQGTDTQYF
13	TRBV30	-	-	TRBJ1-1	TGTGCCTGGAGTGCCCGGGAGGAAGGTGGAGCTTTCTTT	CAWSAREEGGAFF
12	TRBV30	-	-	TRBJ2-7	TGTGCCTGGAGTATGAGTGACTACGAGCAGTACTTC	CAWSMSDYEQYF
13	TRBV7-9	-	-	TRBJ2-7	TGTGCCAGCAGCCCAGAAACAGGTTACGAGCAGTACTTC	CASSPETGYEQYF
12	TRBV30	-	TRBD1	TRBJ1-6	TGTGCCTGGAGTGGACAGGGATCACCCCTCCACTTT	CAWSGQGSPLHF
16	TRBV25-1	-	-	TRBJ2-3	TGTGCCAGCAGCCTGGGGTCCTACGACTACACAGATACGCAGTATTTT	CASSLGSYDYTDTQYF
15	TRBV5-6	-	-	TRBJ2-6	TGTGCCAGCAGCTTGACAGGCTCTGGGGCCAACGTCCTGACTTTC	CASSLTGSGANVLTF
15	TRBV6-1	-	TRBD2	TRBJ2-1	TGTGCCAGCAGAGCTGGACTAGCGGGGGTCACTGCCGAGTTCTTC	CASRAGLAGVTAEFF
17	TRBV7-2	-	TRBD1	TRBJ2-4	TGTGCCAGCAGCTTAGCGTCCCGGACAGGAGCCAAAAACATTCAGTACTTC	CASSLASRTGAKNIQYF
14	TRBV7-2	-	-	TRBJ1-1	TGTGCCAGCAGCTCGAAAAGGGGGAACACTGAAGCTTTCTTT	CASSSKRGNTEAFF
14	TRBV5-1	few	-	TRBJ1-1	TGCGCCAGCAGCTCGGGAGGGCGGAACACTGAAGCTTTCTTT	CASSSGGRNTEAFF
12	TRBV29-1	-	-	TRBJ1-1	TGCAGCGTGAGACAGGTACGAACTGAAGCTTTCTTT	CSVRQVRTEAFF
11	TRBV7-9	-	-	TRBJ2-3	TGTGCCGGAGGCGGGGCAGATACGCAGTATTTT	CAGGGADTQYF
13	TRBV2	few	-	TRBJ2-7	TGTGCCAGCAGTGACCAGGGTCCGTACGAGCAGTACTTC	CASSDQGPYEQYF
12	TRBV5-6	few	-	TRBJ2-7	TGTGCCAGCAGCTTGGCGGTCGGGGAGCAGTACTTC	CASSLAVGEQYF
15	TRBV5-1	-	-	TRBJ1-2	TGCGCCAGCAGCTTGGGAAGGGAGAGCTCCTATGGCTACACCTTC	CASSLGRESSYGYTF
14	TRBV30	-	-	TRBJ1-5	TGTGCCTGGAGTGTACCGGGGCAGGGTCAGCCCCAGCATTTT	CAWSVPGQGQPQHF